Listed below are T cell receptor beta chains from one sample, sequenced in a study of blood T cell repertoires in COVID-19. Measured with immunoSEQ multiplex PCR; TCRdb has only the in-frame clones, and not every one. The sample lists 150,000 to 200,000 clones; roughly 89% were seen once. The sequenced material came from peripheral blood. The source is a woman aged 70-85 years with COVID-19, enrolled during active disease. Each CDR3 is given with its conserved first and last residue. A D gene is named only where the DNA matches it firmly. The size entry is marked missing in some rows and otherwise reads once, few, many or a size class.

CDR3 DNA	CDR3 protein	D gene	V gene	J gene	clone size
TGCGCCAGCAGCTTGGTTGGGGACACCACCTACAATGAGCAGTTCTTC	CASSLVGDTTYNEQFF	-	TRBV5-1	TRBJ2-1	-
TGTGCCAGCAGCAGGGGGAAAGGAAACACCATATATTTT	CASSRGKGNTIYF	TRBD1	TRBV6-5	TRBJ1-3	-
TGTGCCAGCAGCTTGTTTGCGGGAAGAAGCTCCTACAATGAGCAGTTCTTC	CASSLFAGRSSYNEQFF	-	TRBV7-2	TRBJ2-1	-
TGTGCCAGCAGTTGGGCCATGGGGGCCAACGTCCTGACTTTC	CASSWAMGANVLTF	-	TRBV6-2/TRBV6-3	TRBJ2-6	-
TGCGCCACCATCCCCCTACTAGCGCATGCCTACGAGCAGTACTTC	CATIPLLAHAYEQYF	TRBD2	TRBV5-1	TRBJ2-7	-
TGCAGTGCTAGTAGCGGGAGGCCAGATACGCAGTATTTT	CSASSGRPDTQYF	TRBD2	TRBV20-1	TRBJ2-3	once
TGTGCCAGCAGTCCTAGGACAGGGACGAGGCCCCAGCATTTT	CASSPRTGTRPQHF	TRBD1	TRBV2	TRBJ1-5	-
TGCGCCAGCAGCTTTTTCATTTCTGGTAGCGGGAGAGGTGAGCAGTTCTTC	CASSFFISGSGRGEQFF	TRBD2	TRBV5-1	TRBJ2-1	few
TGTGCCAGCAGCCCGTACGAAGAGTACAATGAGCAGTTCTTC	CASSPYEEYNEQFF	-	TRBV7-9	TRBJ2-1	-
TGTGCCAGCAGCAAAGGGACTTTGACCAGGGATACGCAGTATTTT	CASSKGTLTRDTQYF	-	TRBV14	TRBJ2-3	-
TGTGCCAGCAGCTTAGAACGTGTCGGGAGGGGTAGAGGGCAGTACTTC	CASSLERVGRGRGQYF	TRBD2	TRBV7-2	TRBJ2-7	-
TGTGCCAGCAGCTTCCTGACTCAGGGAGGGTTGGATGGCTACACCTTC	CASSFLTQGGLDGYTF	-	TRBV7-6	TRBJ1-2	-
TGCGCCAGCAGCCTGTTCCCACCGGGACAGAACACCGGGGAGCTGTTTTTT	CASSLFPPGQNTGELFF	-	TRBV5-1	TRBJ2-2	-
TGTGCCATCAGTGGAAACTCACTAGCGGCGGATGAGCAGTTCTTC	CAISGNSLAADEQFF	TRBD2	TRBV10-3	TRBJ2-1	-
TGTGCCTGGAGTGTCGCGGGCGAAGGGAGTTCACCCCTCCACTTT	CAWSVAGEGSSPLHF	-	TRBV30	TRBJ1-6	-
TGTGCCAGTAGTATCTCTGCGGGTAAAAACGGTGAAGCTTTCTTT	CASSISAGKNGEAFF	-	TRBV19	TRBJ1-1	-
TGTGCCAGCAGTTTAGTGGAAGCGGGTAGAAACGAGCAGTACTTC	CASSLVEAGRNEQYF	-	TRBV28	TRBJ2-7	-
TGCGCCAGCAGCGTGGACGGTTCCAATCAGCCCCAGCATTTT	CASSVDGSNQPQHF	-	TRBV5-1	TRBJ1-5	-
TGTGCCAGCAGCCCTAGCCAGGGACAGGGGGCGAGGAACGAGCAGTACTTC	CASSPSQGQGARNEQYF	TRBD1	TRBV7-9	TRBJ2-7	-
TGTGCCAGCAGTGAATTGGGGAGGCAGCCCCAGCATTTT	CASSELGRQPQHF	-	TRBV6-1	TRBJ1-5	-
TGTGCCATCAGTGACACTGCAGGCAGGGGGCCTCAGCCCCAGCATTTT	CAISDTAGRGPQPQHF	TRBD1	TRBV10-3	TRBJ1-5	-
TGTGCCAGCAGCGTAGGCGGCAGGGTCGTTGAAAAACTGTTTTTT	CASSVGGRVVEKLFF	-	TRBV9	TRBJ1-4	-
TGTGCCAGTAGGACAGGGTGGAACATTCAGTACTTC	CASRTGWNIQYF	TRBD1	TRBV28	TRBJ2-4	-
TGTGCCACCAGCAGGTTGTTTGGCGGTGATACGCAGTATTTT	CATSRLFGGDTQYF	-	TRBV15	TRBJ2-3	-
TGTGCCAGCAGCTTGGTGGTTAGCGGGAGCCAACAAGAGACCCAGTACTTC	CASSLVVSGSQQETQYF	TRBD2	TRBV5-4	TRBJ2-5	-
TGTGCCACCAGCAGAGAGCCCGGATCTAGAGAGAACAATGAGCAGTTCTTC	CATSREPGSRENNEQFF	-	TRBV15	TRBJ2-1	-
TGCGCCAGCAGCTTGGGACAGGGGAACTATGGCTACACCTTC	CASSLGQGNYGYTF	TRBD1	TRBV5-1	TRBJ1-2	-
TGTGCCAGCAGTGATAGCGGGAGCCTTTACAATGAGCAGTTCTTC	CASSDSGSLYNEQFF	TRBD2	TRBV2	TRBJ2-1	-
TGTGCCAGCAGCTTACTCGGTGGACTAGCGGAAGAGACCCAGTACTTC	CASSLLGGLAEETQYF	TRBD2	TRBV7-9	TRBJ2-5	once
TGTGCCAGCAGCGTAGACATCGGAAACACCATATATTTT	CASSVDIGNTIYF	-	TRBV9	TRBJ1-3	-
TGTGCCAGCACGGCGGGCACTGAAGCTTTCTTT	CASTAGTEAFF	-	TRBV2	TRBJ1-1	-
TGCGCCAGCAGCCAAGATACGGTGCCACTTACGGACACTGAAGCTTTCTTT	CASSQDTVPLTDTEAFF	-	TRBV4-3	TRBJ1-1	-
TGTGCCACCAGCAGAGGAAGGGCAGGGCTACTTTCACCCCTCCACTTT	CATSRGRAGLLSPLHF	-	TRBV15	TRBJ1-6	-
TGTGCCAGCAGCTTACCGGGAGGTTCCTACAATGAGCAGTTCTTC	CASSLPGGSYNEQFF	TRBD2	TRBV5-4	TRBJ2-1	once
TGTGCCAGTAGTATGGGAAGCGAGGGTGAGCAGTTCTTC	CASSMGSEGEQFF	-	TRBV19	TRBJ2-1	once
TGTGCCAGCAGTTACACAGACAATTCACCCCTCCACTTT	CASSYTDNSPLHF	-	TRBV6-6	TRBJ1-6	-
TGTGCCAGCAAGCATTTCTCTGGAAACACCATATATTTT	CASKHFSGNTIYF	-	TRBV6-5	TRBJ1-3	-